This TCR beta chain was obtained from a study of technical replicates of blood from several donors. CDR1 is SNHLY and CDR2 is FYNNEI in the germline V gene. The junction had 9 bases not matched to a gene; V was cut back by 7 bases and J by 1 base. The length of the CDR3 is 15 residues. The table came from immunoSEQ multiplex PCR; TCRdb's copy has only in-frame clones and leaves some out. Here the sample spans 60,000 or so clones, around nine tenths being singletons. Sequences were obtained from PBMCs. This sequence originates from a human donor in good health. Some clones in this sample may be carry-over from other donors' samples. The V call is TRBV2, the J call TRBJ2-5; 7 bases agree with TRBD2. The CDR3 coding sequence is TGTGCCAGCACGGGGTTCGCTAGCGGCCAAGAGACCCAGTACTTC. As protein: CASTGFASGQETQYF. The full variable domain, rest sourced from reference TRBV2 and TRBJ2-5, is EPEVTQTPSHQVTQMGQEVILRCVPISNHLYFYWYRQILGQKVEFLVSFYNNEISEKSEIFDDQFSVERPDGSNFTLKIRSTKLEDSAMYFCASTGFASGQETQYFGPGTRLLVL.